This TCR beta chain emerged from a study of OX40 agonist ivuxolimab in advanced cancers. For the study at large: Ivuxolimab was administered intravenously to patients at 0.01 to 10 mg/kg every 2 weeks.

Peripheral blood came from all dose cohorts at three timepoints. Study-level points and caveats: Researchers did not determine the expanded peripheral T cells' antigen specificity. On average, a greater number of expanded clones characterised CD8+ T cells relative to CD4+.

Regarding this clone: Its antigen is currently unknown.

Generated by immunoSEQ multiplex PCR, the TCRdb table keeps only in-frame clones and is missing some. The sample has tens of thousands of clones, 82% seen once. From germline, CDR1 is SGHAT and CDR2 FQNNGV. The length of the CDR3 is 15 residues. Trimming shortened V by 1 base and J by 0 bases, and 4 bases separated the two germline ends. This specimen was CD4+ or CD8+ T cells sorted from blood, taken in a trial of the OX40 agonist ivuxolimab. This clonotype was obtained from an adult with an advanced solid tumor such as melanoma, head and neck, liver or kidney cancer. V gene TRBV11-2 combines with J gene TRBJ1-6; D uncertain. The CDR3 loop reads CASSLASSYNSPLHF. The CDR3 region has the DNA TGTGCCAGCAGCTTAGCCAGCTCCTATAATTCACCCCTCCACTTT.